Described below is a single T cell receptor beta chain sequence and its context. Authors' data handling: Reference gene primers were amplified, and this amplification served to estimate nucleated cell counts. Produced via immunoSEQ multiplex PCR; TCRdb's table is partial and in-frame only. That table gives V, J and clone size, and the DNA gave D and trimming. This sample yields approximately 160,000 clones, of which about 88% are seen a single time; around 17% belongs to the top ten. There are 13 residues in the CDR3. Germline V gene lookup returns CDR1 SGHVS and CDR2 FNYEAQ. V shed 3 bases and J shed 3 bases, with 9 bases lying between them. These data originate in a study of blood T cell repertoires in COVID-19. Across the whole study: Whether acute or convalescent, the COVID-19 samples came from the United States, Italy and Spain. PBMCs, B-cell-depleted T cells, or T cells provided the cDNA or gDNA that made up the material.

The rearrangement uses TRBV7-6 and TRBJ2-7; D ambiguous. The sequenced sample was peripheral blood. The sequence was collected from a man aged 60-69 years with active or convalescent COVID-19. The CDR3 here is CASSFDNSYEQYF. The CDR3 DNA follows: TGTGCCAGCAGCTTTGACAACAGCTACGAGCAGTACTTC.